This section outlines one T cell receptor (beta chain) sequence together with its context. After removal of 3 bases from V and 5 bases from J, the junction contained 16 bases not matched to a gene. The CDR3 runs to 18 residues. From germline, CDR1 is LNHDA and CDR2 SQIVND (reference sequence). The entry originates in a study of blood T cell repertoires in COVID-19. Study information: Specimens from acute and convalescent COVID-19 originated in the United States, Italy and Spain. The analysed material was cDNA or gDNA that came from T cells, B-cell-depleted T cells, or PBMCs.

Authors' analysis steps: Amplification of reference gene primers provided the estimated nucleated cell counts. Clones were sequenced by immunoSEQ multiplex PCR, and TCRdb holds only the in-frame ones, with some missing. V and J calls and clone size follow that table, whereas D and trimming were derived from the DNA. The repertoire includes approximately 300,000 clones, about 84% of them detected once, and around 1.5% sits in the top ten. Input material: peripheral blood. The genes are TRBV19 and TRBJ1-5, with 7 nucleotides matching TRBD1. This receptor was obtained from a woman aged 45-60 years with acute or convalescent COVID-19. The CDR3, as DNA: TGTGCCAGTAGTATGGAAGGGGCAAGAGGGGGCGTCTATCAGCCCCAGCATTTT. It encodes CASSMEGARGGVYQPQHF. The whole variable domain, filled in from reference TRBV19 and TRBJ1-5, reads DGGITQSPKYLFRKEGQNVTLSCEQNLNHDAMYWYRQDPGQGLRLIYYSQIVNDFQKGDIAEGYSVSREKKESFPLTVTSAQKNPTAFYLCASSMEGARGGVYQPQHFGDGTRLSIL.